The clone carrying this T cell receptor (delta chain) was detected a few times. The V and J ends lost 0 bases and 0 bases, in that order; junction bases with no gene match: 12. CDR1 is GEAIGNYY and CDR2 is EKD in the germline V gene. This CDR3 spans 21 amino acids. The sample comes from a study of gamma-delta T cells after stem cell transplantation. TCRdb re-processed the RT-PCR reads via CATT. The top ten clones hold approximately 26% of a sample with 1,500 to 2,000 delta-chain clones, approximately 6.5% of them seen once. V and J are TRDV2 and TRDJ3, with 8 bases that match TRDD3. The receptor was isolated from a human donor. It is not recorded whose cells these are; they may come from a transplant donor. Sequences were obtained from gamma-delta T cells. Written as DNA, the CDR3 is TGTGCCTGTGACACCGCGGTGGGGGATGCCAAGGGCTCCTGGGACACCCGACAGATGTTTTTC. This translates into CACDTAVGDAKGSWDTRQMFF.